Listed below are T cell receptor beta chains from one sample, sequenced in a study of Ad26.COV2.S vaccination and SARS-CoV-2 variants. Data came from immunoSEQ multiplex PCR; TCRdb stores just in-frame clones and leaves some out. The table includes about 680,000 clones, 89% detected once. The material sequenced was peripheral blood, taken in a trial of Ad26.COV2.S vaccine versus placebo. The receptors shown here come from a person aged 18-60 years who received the Ad26.COV2.S COVID-19 vaccine or a placebo. Both conserved end residues are part of each CDR3. The order of the fields is D gene, J gene, CDR3 length, V gene, clone size, CDR3 protein, CDR3 DNA. D genes are given only for firm matches. Clone size is not always given. Where it is, it says once, few, many or a class for expanded clones.

>-|TRBJ2-6|17|TRBV10-1|-
CASSGGRGDSGANVLTF
TGCGCCAGCAGTGGAGGAAGGGGAGACTCTGGGGCCAACGTCCTGACTTTC
>-|TRBJ2-3|14|TRBV29-1|-
CSSTTSSGTDTQYF
TGCAGCTCGACGACCAGTTCGGGTACAGATACGCAGTATTTT
>TRBD1|TRBJ1-1|15|TRBV11-3|-
CASSFSGTGGTEAFF
TGTGCCAGCAGCTTTTCCGGGACAGGGGGCACTGAAGCTTTCTTT
>TRBD2|TRBJ2-5|15|TRBV5-1|-
CASTPGLAGEETQYF
TGCGCCAGCACCCCGGGACTAGCGGGAGAAGAGACCCAGTACTTC
>-|TRBJ1-1|15|TRBV18|-
CASSSGLAGSTEAFF
TGTGCCAGCTCATCGGGTCTCGCTGGAAGCACTGAAGCTTTCTTT
>TRBD1|TRBJ1-2|13|TRBV12-3/TRBV12-4|-
CASTATGEGGYTF
TGTGCCAGCACTGCAACAGGGGAGGGTGGCTACACCTTC
>TRBD1|TRBJ1-6|15|TRBV14|-
CASSPSGQGRSPLHF
TGTGCCAGCAGCCCTTCGGGACAGGGGAGGTCACCCCTCCACTTT
>-|TRBJ1-3|15|TRBV29-1|-
CSVVDGILSGNTIYF
TGCAGCGTTGTGGACGGAATCCTCTCTGGAAACACCATATATTTT
>-|TRBJ1-4|15|TRBV7-9|few
CASSKPGPGFEKLFF
TGTGCCAGCAGCAAACCGGGCCCGGGATTTGAAAAACTGTTTTTT
>-|TRBJ1-1|14|TRBV27|-
CASGRIGSFTEAFF
TGTGCCAGCGGTAGGATAGGGAGCTTCACTGAAGCTTTCTTT
>TRBD1|TRBJ1-2|15|TRBV6-5|-
CASTLTGEVNYGYTF
TGTGCCAGCACCTTGACAGGGGAGGTTAACTATGGCTACACCTTC
>-|TRBJ1-5|16|TRBV5-1|few
CASSLGGANSNQPQHF
TGCGCCAGCAGCTTAGGGGGGGCGAATAGCAATCAGCCCCAGCATTTT
>-|TRBJ1-4|13|TRBV7-9|many
CASSLLSDEKLFF
TGTGCCAGCAGCTTATTGTCCGACGAAAAACTGTTTTTT
>TRBD1|TRBJ1-1|15|TRBV6-5|-
CASRSPRTGNTEAFF
TGTGCCAGCAGGAGCCCAAGGACAGGCAACACTGAAGCTTTCTTT
>TRBD1|TRBJ1-5|16|TRBV5-8|-
CASSEGQGVINQPQHF
TGTGCCAGCAGTGAGGGACAGGGCGTCATCAATCAGCCCCAGCATTTT
>-|TRBJ2-1|13|TRBV6-5|-
CASTISTYNEQFF
TGTGCCAGCACCATCAGTACCTACAATGAGCAGTTCTTC
>-|TRBJ2-1|13|TRBV7-9|-
CASSFPGDNEQFF
TGTGCCAGCAGCTTCCCGGGGGACAATGAGCAGTTCTTC
>TRBD1|TRBJ2-2|14|TRBV7-3|-
CASSLTGVTGELFF
TGTGCCAGCAGCTTGACAGGGGTGACCGGGGAGCTGTTTTTT
>-|TRBJ1-3|17|TRBV15|-
CATSTSGGFGSGNTIYF
TGTGCCACCAGCACAAGCGGGGGGTTCGGCTCTGGAAACACCATATATTTT
>-|TRBJ1-4|14|TRBV10-3|few
CAISERAENEKLFF
TGTGCCATCAGTGAGCGGGCAGAGAATGAAAAACTGTTTTTT
>-|TRBJ1-4|16|TRBV2|-
CASNSQGAVVNEKLFF
TGTGCCAGCAATAGCCAGGGAGCTGTCGTTAATGAAAAACTGTTTTTT
>-|TRBJ1-3|16|TRBV10-2|once
CASSEGQFGSGNTIYF
TGCGCCAGCAGTGAGGGACAGTTCGGCTCTGGAAACACCATATATTTT
>-|TRBJ1-5|16|TRBV19|-
CASSIARGLENQPQHF
TGTGCCAGTAGTATTGCGCGGGGACTGGAGAATCAGCCCCAGCATTTT
>-|TRBJ2-7|15|TRBV5-5|-
CASSLYSINSYEQYF
TGTGCCAGCAGCTTGTACTCCATAAACTCCTACGAGCAGTACTTC
>TRBD1|TRBJ1-3|15|TRBV6-5|-
CASSPPGQVRGTIYF
TGTGCCAGCAGTCCCCCGGGACAGGTCCGGGGCACCATATATTTT
>TRBD1|TRBJ2-1|13|TRBV7-2|-
CASSSGQGNEQFF
TGTGCCAGCAGTTCGGGACAGGGTAATGAGCAGTTCTTC
>-|TRBJ1-4|13|TRBV19|-
CASSITGIEKLFF
TGTGCCAGTAGTATAACCGGGATTGAAAAACTGTTTTTT
>-|TRBJ2-1|15|TRBV29-1|-
CSVERDKSSYNEQFF
TGCAGCGTTGAAAGGGATAAGAGCTCCTACAATGAGCAGTTCTTC
>TRBD1|TRBJ1-2|15|TRBV4-3|-
CASSVGQGPVYGYTF
TGCGCCAGCAGCGTAGGACAGGGGCCTGTTTATGGCTACACCTTC
>TRBD1|TRBJ2-1|15|TRBV7-2|-
CASRPGQGGNNEQFF
TGTGCCAGCAGACCGGGACAGGGGGGGAACAATGAGCAGTTCTTC
>-|TRBJ2-7|15|TRBV11-1|once
CASSPRPQITYEQYF
TGTGCCAGCAGCCCCCGGCCGCAGATAACCTACGAGCAGTACTTC
>TRBD1|TRBJ1-3|14|TRBV11-2|-
CASSTGQGGNTIYF
TGTGCCAGCAGCACTGGACAGGGAGGAAACACCATATATTTT
>TRBD1|TRBJ2-6|19|TRBV5-1|-
CASSLRVGTGFSGANVLTF
TGCGCCAGCAGCTTGCGAGTTGGGACAGGCTTCTCTGGGGCCAACGTCCTGACTTTC
>-|TRBJ2-3|16|TRBV25-1|-
CASSAEKGRGTDTQYF
TGTGCCAGCAGTGCGGAGAAGGGTAGGGGCACAGATACGCAGTATTTT
>TRBD1|TRBJ1-3|15|TRBV10-1|-
CASRKETGSGNTIYF
TGCGCCAGCAGGAAAGAGACAGGGTCTGGAAACACCATATATTTT
>-|TRBJ2-7|16|TRBV7-2|-
CASSPRGGSPSYEQYF
TGTGCCAGCAGCCCGAGAGGCGGCTCGCCCTCCTACGAGCAGTACTTC
>-|TRBJ1-3|13|TRBV10-3|-
CAIMGGTGNTIYF
TGTGCCATCATGGGAGGGACGGGAAACACCATATATTTT
>TRBD2|TRBJ2-7|16|TRBV7-6|-
CASSLTSGRATYEQYF
TGTGCCAGCAGCTTAACTAGCGGGAGGGCCACCTACGAGCAGTACTTC
>TRBD1|TRBJ1-3|13|TRBV5-1|-
CASSPEGGYTIYF
TGCGCCAGCAGCCCGGAAGGGGGCTACACCATATATTTT